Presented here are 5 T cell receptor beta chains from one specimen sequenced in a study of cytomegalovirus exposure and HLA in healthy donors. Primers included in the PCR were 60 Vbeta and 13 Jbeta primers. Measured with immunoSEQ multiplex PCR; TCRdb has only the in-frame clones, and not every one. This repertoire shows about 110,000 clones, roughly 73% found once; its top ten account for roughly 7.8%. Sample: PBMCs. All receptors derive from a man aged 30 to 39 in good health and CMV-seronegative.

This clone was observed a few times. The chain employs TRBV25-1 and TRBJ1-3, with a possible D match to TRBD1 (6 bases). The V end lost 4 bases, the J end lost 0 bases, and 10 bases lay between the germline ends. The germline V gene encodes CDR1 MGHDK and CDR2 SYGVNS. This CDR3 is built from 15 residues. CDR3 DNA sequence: TGTGCCAGCAGTGGAAGGGGGAGCTCTGGAAACACCATATATTTT. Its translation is CASSGRGSSGNTIYF.

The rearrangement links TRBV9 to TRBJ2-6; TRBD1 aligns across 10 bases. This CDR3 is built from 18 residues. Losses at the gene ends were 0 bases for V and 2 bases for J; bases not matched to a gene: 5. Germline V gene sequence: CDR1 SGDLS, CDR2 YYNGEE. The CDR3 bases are TGTGCCAGCAGCGTAGCTGTGGACAGGGGGGCTGGGGCCAACGTCCTGACTTTC. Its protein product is CASSVAVDRGAGANVLTF. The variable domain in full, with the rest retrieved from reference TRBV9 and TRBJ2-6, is DSGVTQTPKHLITATGQRVTLRCSPRSGDLSVYWYQQSLDQGLQFLIQYYNGEERAKGNILERFSAQQFPDLHSELNLSSLELGDSALYFCASSVAVDRGAGANVLTFGAGSRLTVL.

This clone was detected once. The CDR3 sequence is CASSQDTGARKETQYF. The CDR3 DNA sequence: TGTGCCAGCAGCCAAGATACTGGCGCTAGAAAAGAGACCCAGTACTTC. The chain links TRBV4-2 to TRBJ2-5; D is unresolved. CDR3 length: 16 amino acids. The germline V gene has CDR1 LGHNA and CDR2 YNFKEQ. V dropped 0 bases and J dropped 3 bases, with 14 bases sitting between them.

The CDR3 DNA reads as TGCAGCGTTGTGGTTATTGGACAGCCCTTCAATGAGCAGTTCTTC. The encoded protein is CSVVVIGQPFNEQFF. This chain uses TRBV29-1 with TRBJ2-1; perhaps TRBD1 as D (6 bases). V shed 4 bases and J shed 6 bases, with 19 bases lying between them. The CDR3 has 15 residues. Per germline, CDR1 SQVTM and CDR2 ANQGSEA.

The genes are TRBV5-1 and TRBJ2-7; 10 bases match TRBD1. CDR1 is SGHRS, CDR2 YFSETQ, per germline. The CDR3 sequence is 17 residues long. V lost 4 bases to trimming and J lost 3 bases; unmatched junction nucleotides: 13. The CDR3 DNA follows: TGCGCCAGCAGCGAGACAGGGGGCGGTTGGGTAAACTACGAGCAGTACTTC. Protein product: CASSETGGGWVNYEQYF.